The sequence of this T cell receptor (beta chain) was determined in a study of T-cell reconstitution after alpha-beta-depleted transplantation in children. Trimming left V 3 bases short and J 6 bases short, with 5 bases between. This CDR3 comprises 11 residues. Unique molecular identifiers tagged the TCRbeta library. TCRdb re-called the PCR reads with MiXCR, one entry per CDR3 protein. Altogether 700,000 or so distinct CDR3 sequences are present, around 13% being singletons, with the ten largest covering 0.79%. This clonotype was observed many times. Its antigen is currently unknown. The study's findings and limits: Several hundred expanded graft clones reportedly gave rise to the alpha-beta T cells present about two months after transplant. The authors attributed T-cell counts and diversity one year after transplant mostly to newly produced T cells. Some patients' high day-60 TCRbeta diversity was traced to surviving recipient T cells and thymic progenitors.

The chain carries TRBV12-3 or TRBV12-4 and TRBJ1-2, with D unclear. This clonotype originated in a girl aged 2 to 9 with congenital amegakaryocytic thrombocytopenia, due to receive a stem cell transplant. The specimen comprised PBMCs, sampled before TCRalphabeta/CD19-depleted stem cell transplant. CDR3 sequence (DNA): TGTGCCAGCAGTTTTGCGAATGGCTACACCTTC. Protein product: CASSFANGYTF.